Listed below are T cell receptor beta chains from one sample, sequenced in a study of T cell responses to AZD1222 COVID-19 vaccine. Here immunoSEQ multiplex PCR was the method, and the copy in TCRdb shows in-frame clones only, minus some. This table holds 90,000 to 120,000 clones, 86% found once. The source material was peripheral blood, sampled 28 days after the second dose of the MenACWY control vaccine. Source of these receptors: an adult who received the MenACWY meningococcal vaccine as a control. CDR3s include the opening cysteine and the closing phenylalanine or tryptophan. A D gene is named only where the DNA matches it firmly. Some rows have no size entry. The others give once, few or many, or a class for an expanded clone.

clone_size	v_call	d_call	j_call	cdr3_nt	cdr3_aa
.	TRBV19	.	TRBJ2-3	TGTGCCAGTAGTGACCTGGATACGCAGTATTTT	CASSDLDTQYF
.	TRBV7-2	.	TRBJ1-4	TGTGCCAGCAGCTCTGTCGGGGGAACTAATGAAAAACTGTTTTTT	CASSSVGGTNEKLFF
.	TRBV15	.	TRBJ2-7	TGTGCCACCAGCAGAGATGGCTACGTCTACGAGCAGTACTTC	CATSRDGYVYEQYF
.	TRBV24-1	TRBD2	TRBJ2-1	TGTGCCACCAGTGATTTTCTAGCGGGGGACCACAATGAGCAGTTCTTC	CATSDFLAGDHNEQFF
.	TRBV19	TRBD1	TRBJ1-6	TGTGCCAGTAGTTTTGGGGACAGGAGGGGATCACCCCTCCACTTT	CASSFGDRRGSPLHF
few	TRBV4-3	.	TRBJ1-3	TGCGCCAGCAGCCAGCACCCGGGGGGGGGAAACACCATATATTTT	CASSQHPGGGNTIYF
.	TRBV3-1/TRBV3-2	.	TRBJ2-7	TGTGCCAGCAGCTTTGAATCGGCGGGAAAATACGAGCAGTACTTC	CASSFESAGKYEQYF
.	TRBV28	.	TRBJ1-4	TGTGCCAGCAGTCGCCGAACCACATGGACGGGCGATGAAAAACTGTTTTTT	CASSRRTTWTGDEKLFF
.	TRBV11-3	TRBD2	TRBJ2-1	TGTGCCAGCAGCTTATATTCGGCGGGGGGGCGCAATGAGCAGTTCTTC	CASSLYSAGGRNEQFF
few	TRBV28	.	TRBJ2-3	TGTGCCAGCAGTTTAGATTTGGCAGGGGCCACAGATACGCAGTATTTT	CASSLDLAGATDTQYF
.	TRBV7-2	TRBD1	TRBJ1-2	TGTGCCAGCAGCTCCCAGACAGGGGTTAACTATGGCTACACCTTC	CASSSQTGVNYGYTF
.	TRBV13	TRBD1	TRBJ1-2	TGTGCCAGCAGCATGGGGACAGGGAGGTATGGCTACACCTTC	CASSMGTGRYGYTF
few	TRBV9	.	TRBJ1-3	TGTGCCAGCAGCGTAGCCAAACGGGGAGACACCATATATTTT	CASSVAKRGDTIYF
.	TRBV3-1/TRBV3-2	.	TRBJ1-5	TGTGCCAGCAGCCGCGGTGGGGAGAGCAATCAGCCCCAGCATTTT	CASSRGGESNQPQHF
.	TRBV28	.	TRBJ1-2	TGTGCCAGCACGCGGGGGGATCTCTATGGCTACACCTTC	CASTRGDLYGYTF
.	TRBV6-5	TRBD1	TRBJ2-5	TGTGCCAGCAGTTACAAGACAGGGATCGAAGAGACCCAGTACTTC	CASSYKTGIEETQYF